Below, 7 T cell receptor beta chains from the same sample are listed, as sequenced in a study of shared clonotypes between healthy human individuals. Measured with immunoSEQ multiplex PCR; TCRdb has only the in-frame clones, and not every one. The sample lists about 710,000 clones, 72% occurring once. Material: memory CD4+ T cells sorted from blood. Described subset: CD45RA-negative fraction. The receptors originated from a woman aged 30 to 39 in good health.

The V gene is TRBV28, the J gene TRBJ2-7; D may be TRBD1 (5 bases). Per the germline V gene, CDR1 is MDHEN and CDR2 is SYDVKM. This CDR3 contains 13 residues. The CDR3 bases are TGTGCGTGTGGGGCAGGGTATCCCTACGAGCAGTACTTC. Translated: CACGAGYPYEQYF.

CDR3 region: CASILVGGGEGTEAFF. The CDR3 DNA sequence: TGCGCCAGCATCCTTGTGGGGGGCGGAGAAGGCACTGAAGCTTTCTTT. The chain uses TRBV5-1 and TRBJ1-1, with a weak D call TRBD1 (6 bases). The CDR3 sequence is 16 residues long. V lost 6 bases and J lost 4, with 22 bases in between. Germline values: CDR1 SGHRS, CDR2 YFSETQ.

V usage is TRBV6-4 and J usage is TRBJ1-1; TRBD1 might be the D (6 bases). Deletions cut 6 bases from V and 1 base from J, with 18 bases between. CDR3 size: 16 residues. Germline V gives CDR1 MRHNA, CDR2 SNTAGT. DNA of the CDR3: TGTGCCAGCAGCCCCTCAAGGGGGGCTGGGAACACTGAAGCTTTCTTT. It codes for CASSPSRGAGNTEAFF.

This chain's CDR3 is CASSKGQGGEQYF. Here the CDR3 DNA reads TGTGCCAGCAGTAAAGGACAGGGGGGCGAGCAGTACTTC. The V gene is TRBV25-1, the J gene TRBJ2-7, with 10 bases identical to TRBD1. Germline CDR1 reads MGHDK; CDR2 reads SYGVNS. V gave up 5 bases and J gave up 6 bases; unmatched junction bases: 4. The CDR3 is 13 amino acids.

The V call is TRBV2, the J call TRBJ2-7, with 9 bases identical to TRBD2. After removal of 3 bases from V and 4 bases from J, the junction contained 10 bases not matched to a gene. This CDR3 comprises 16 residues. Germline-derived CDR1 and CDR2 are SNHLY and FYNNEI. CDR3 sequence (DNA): TGTGCCAGCAGTGAGGAGGGTAGCGGGAGATCGTACGAGCAGTACTTC. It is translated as CASSEEGSGRSYEQYF.

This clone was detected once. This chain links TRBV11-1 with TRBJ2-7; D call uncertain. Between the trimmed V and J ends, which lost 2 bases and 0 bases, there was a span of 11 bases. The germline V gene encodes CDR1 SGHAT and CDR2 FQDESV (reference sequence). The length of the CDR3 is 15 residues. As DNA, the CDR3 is TGTGCCAGCAGCTTAATAAGCGCGGTCTCCTACGAGCAGTACTTC. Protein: CASSLISAVSYEQYF. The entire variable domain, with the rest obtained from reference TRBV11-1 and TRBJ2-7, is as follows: EAEVAQSPRYKITEKSQAVAFWCDPISGHATLYWYRQILGQGPELLVQFQDESVVDDSQLPKDRFSAERLKGVDSTLKIQPAELGDSAMYLCASSLISAVSYEQYFGPGTRLTVT.

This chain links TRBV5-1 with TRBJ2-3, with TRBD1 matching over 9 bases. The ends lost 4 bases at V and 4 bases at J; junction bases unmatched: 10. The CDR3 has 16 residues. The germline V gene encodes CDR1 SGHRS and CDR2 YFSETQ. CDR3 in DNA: TGCGCCAGCAGCGTAGACCCGGGACAGGGATCAGATACGCAGTATTTT. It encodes CASSVDPGQGSDTQYF. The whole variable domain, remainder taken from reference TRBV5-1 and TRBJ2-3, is KAGVTQTPRYLIKTRGQQVTLSCSPISGHRSVSWYQQTPGQGLQFLFEYFSETQRNKGNFPGRFSGRQFSNSRSEMNVSTLELGDSALYLCASSVDPGQGSDTQYFGPGTRLTVL.